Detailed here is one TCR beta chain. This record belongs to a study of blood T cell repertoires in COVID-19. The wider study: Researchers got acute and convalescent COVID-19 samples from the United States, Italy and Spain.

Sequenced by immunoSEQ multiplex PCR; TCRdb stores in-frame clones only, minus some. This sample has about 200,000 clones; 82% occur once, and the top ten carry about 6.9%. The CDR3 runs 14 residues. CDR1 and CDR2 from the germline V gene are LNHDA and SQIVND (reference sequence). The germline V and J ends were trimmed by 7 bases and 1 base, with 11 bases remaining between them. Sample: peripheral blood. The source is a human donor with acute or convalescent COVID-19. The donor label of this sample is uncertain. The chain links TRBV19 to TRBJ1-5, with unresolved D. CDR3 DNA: TGTGCCAGTACCCCAGGCAGAAGCAATCAGCCCCAGCATTTT. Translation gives CASTPGRSNQPQHF.